A single sample is the source of the 20 T cell receptor beta chains below, sequenced in a study of glioma-infiltrating T cells after dendritic cell vaccination. Here immunoSEQ multiplex PCR was the method, and the copy in TCRdb shows in-frame clones only, minus some. The table shows about 92,000 clones, with 65% to 90% occurring only once. The source material was blood, sampled before dendritic cell vaccination. These receptors were obtained from a human donor with glioblastoma.

This chain links TRBV5-6 with TRBJ2-7, with D hard to call. Trimming cost V 1 base and J 0 bases, with 11 bases left between them. Looked up from germline, CDR1 is SGHDT and CDR2 is YYEEEE. This CDR3 is built from 15 residues. The DNA of the CDR3 is TGTGCCAGCAGCTTGCTTGGCCAGAACTCCTACGAGCAGTACTTC. This gives the protein CASSLLGQNSYEQYF.

The rearrangement uses TRBV7-9 and TRBJ2-3; D not resolved. Germline V gene sequence: CDR1 SEHNR, CDR2 FQNEAQ (reference sequence). The CDR3 spans 13 residues. Trimming took off 5 bases at V and 9 bases at J, with 15 bases between the two ends. The CDR3, as DNA: TGTGCCAGCAGCCCTCTTGAGTTACCCACGCAGTATTTT. Protein sequence: CASSPLELPTQYF.

This chain joins TRBV2 and TRBJ2-7; TRBD1 matches at 11 bases. CDR1 is SNHLY and CDR2 is FYNNEI in the germline V gene. V lost 11 bases to trimming and J lost 4 bases; unmatched junction nucleotides: 7. The CDR3 has 13 amino acids. The CDR3 loop reads CACRDRGGYEQYF. CDR3 nucleotide sequence: TGTGCCTGCCGGGACAGGGGGGGGTACGAGCAGTACTTC.

In nucleotides, the CDR3 is TGTGCCAGCAGCTTTCCGGGACAGGGGACCTATGGCTACACCTTC. It specifies CASSFPGQGTYGYTF. V and J are TRBV5-6 and TRBJ1-2; 10 positions match TRBD1. J lost 4 bases, V lost 2 bases, and 5 bases had no gene match. From germline, CDR1 is SGHDT and CDR2 YYEEEE. This CDR3 is 15 amino acids long. The full variable domain, completed using reference TRBV5-6 and TRBJ1-2, is DAGVTQSPTHLIKTRGQQVTLRCSPKSGHDTVSWYQQALGQGPQFIFQYYEEEERQRGNFPDRFSGHQFPNYSSELNVNALLLGDSALYLCASSFPGQGTYGYTFGSGTRLTVV.

This chain uses TRBV15 with TRBJ2-7; 14 bases agree with TRBD2. Germline-derived CDR1 and CDR2 are LNHNV and YYDKDF (reference sequence). The CDR3 consists of 13 residues. The V segment lost 4 bases and the J segment 9 bases; nucleotides outside the gene matches: 2. The CDR3 DNA reads TGTGCCACCAGCACCGGGACTAGCGGGAGGCAGTACTTC. This encodes CATSTGTSGRQYF. Full variable domain (remainder filled in from reference TRBV15 and TRBJ2-7): DAMVIQNPRYQVTQFGKPVTLSCSQTLNHNVMYWYQQKSSQAPKLLFHYYDKDFNNEADTPDNFQSRRPNTSFCFLDIRSPGLGDTAMYLCATSTGTSGRQYFGPGTRLTVT.

This chain joins TRBV7-2 and TRBJ1-5; a weak D match, TRBD1 (5 bases). V was pared by 5 bases and J by 5 bases, with 28 bases between. Germline values: CDR1 SGHTA, CDR2 FQGNSA. The CDR3 has 19 residues. CDR3 residues: CASSLTGGAGGFFHQPQHF. As DNA, the CDR3 is TGTGCCAGCAGCCTTACGGGCGGGGCAGGCGGATTTTTCCATCAGCCCCAGCATTTT.

The genes are TRBV10-3 and TRBJ2-5; a possible D gene is TRBD2 (6 bases). CDR1 is ENHRY and CDR2 is SYGVKD in the germline V gene. The CDR3 is 14 residues long. Trimming shortened V by 8 bases and J by 1 base, and 14 bases separated the two germline ends. The CDR3 spells CAISVGGPQETQYF. CDR3 nucleotide sequence: TGTGCCATCTCAGTCGGGGGACCCCAAGAGACCCAGTACTTC.

The chain is built from TRBV19 and TRBJ2-7; no firm D call. Germline V lookup: CDR1 LNHDA, CDR2 SQIVND (reference sequence). The V end lost 6 bases, the J end lost 2 bases, and 11 bases lay between the germline ends. The CDR3 contains 13 residues. The CDR3 loop is CASSSAPAYEQYF. For the CDR3, the DNA is TGTGCCAGTAGCTCTGCCCCGGCCTACGAGCAGTACTTC. The full variable domain, its missing parts supplied by reference TRBV19 and TRBJ2-7, is DGGITQSPKYLFRKEGQNVTLSCEQNLNHDAMYWYRQDPGQGLRLIYYSQIVNDFQKGDIAEGYSVSREKKESFPLTVTSAQKNPTAFYLCASSSAPAYEQYFGPGTRLTVT.

The chain links TRBV4-2 to TRBJ2-1; 7 nucleotides match TRBD2. J was trimmed by 6 bases and V by 0 bases; bases with no gene match: 11. The CDR3 covers 17 residues. The germline CDR1 and CDR2 sequences are LGHNA and YNFKEQ. The CDR3 region has the DNA TGTGCCAGCAGCCAAGATGGGTTTGCGGGAGACCTCAATGAGCAGTTCTTC. Translated: CASSQDGFAGDLNEQFF.

This chain connects TRBV30 to TRBJ2-7, with 9 bases matching TRBD1. The length of the CDR3 is 15 residues. V was pared by 4 bases and J by 3 bases, with 10 bases of the junction left unmatched. CDR1 is GTSNPN and CDR2 is SVGIG in the germline V gene (reference sequence). The CDR3 DNA reads as TGTGCCTGGAACCGAGCGGACAGGGGAGGCTACGAGCAGTACTTC. It codes for CAWNRADRGGYEQYF.

This clone was found many times. The chain couples TRBV6-6 to TRBJ1-4, with D perhaps matching TRBD1 (5 bases). The V gene's germline CDR1 is MNHNY and CDR2 SVGAGI (reference sequence). The CDR3 length is 11 residues. V was cut by 5 bases and J by 8 bases, with 6 bases left in between. The CDR3 spells CASSDREKLFF. CDR3 coding DNA: TGTGCCAGCAGTGACAGAGAAAAACTGTTTTTT.

V usage is TRBV15 and J usage is TRBJ2-2; maybe TRBD1 (6 bases). The CDR3 sequence is 16 residues long. Trimming removed 0 bases at V and 0 bases at J, with 8 bases between. Germline loops: CDR1 LNHNV, CDR2 YYDKDF (reference sequence). CDR3 in DNA: TGTGCCACCAGCAGAGACCAGGGGTCGAACACCGGGGAGCTGTTTTTT. As protein: CATSRDQGSNTGELFF.

This chain connects TRBV7-3 to TRBJ2-2; possible D gene TRBD1, 5 bases. The CDR3 runs 15 residues. V was shortened by 5 bases and J by 5 bases, with 15 bases between the two germline ends. Germline CDR1 is SGHTA and CDR2 is FQGTGA. This chain's CDR3 is CASSQTELGTGELFF. Here the CDR3 DNA reads TGTGCCAGCAGCCAGACAGAGCTTGGGACCGGGGAGCTGTTTTTT.

The chain has TRBV5-1 and TRBJ2-1; D is unclear. This CDR3 has 11 residues. Germline V lookup: CDR1 SGHRS, CDR2 YFSETQ. The V end was cut by 4 bases, the J end by 5 bases, with 4 bases between. CDR3 in DNA: TGCGCCAGCAGCCGCGACAATGAGCAGTTCTTC. The encoded protein is CASSRDNEQFF. Supplemented by reference TRBV5-1 and TRBJ2-1, the full variable domain reads KAGVTQTPRYLIKTRGQQVTLSCSPISGHRSVSWYQQTPGQGLQFLFEYFSETQRNKGNFPGRFSGRQFSNSRSEMNVSTLELGDSALYLCASSRDNEQFFGPGTRLTVL.

The J gene is TRBJ2-5, the V gene TRBV28; D perhaps matches TRBD2 (6 bases). CDR1 and CDR2 from the germline V gene are MDHEN and SYDVKM. There are 14 residues in the CDR3. The ends were cut back, 7 bases at V and 5 bases at J, with 17 bases in the middle. The CDR3 region has the DNA TGTGCCAGCACCCTTGAGGAGGGCCGGGAGACCCAGTACTTC. Protein product: CASTLEEGRETQYF.

This clone was found a few times. The rearrangement joins TRBV6-1 to TRBJ1-2; 7 bases agree with TRBD1. The CDR3 length is 15 residues. Germline values: CDR1 MNHNS, CDR2 SASEGT. V lost 7 bases and J lost 3; bases outside the gene matches: 11. The CDR3: CASKPQTGDYYGYTF. The CDR3 DNA follows: TGTGCCAGCAAGCCCCAAACAGGGGATTACTATGGCTACACCTTC.

The rearrangement uses TRBV9 and TRBJ2-3, with 7 positions matching TRBD1. There are 15 residues in the CDR3. Germline CDR1 SGDLS, CDR2 YYNGEE. The ends lost 3 bases at V and 3 bases at J; junction bases unmatched: 7. The CDR3 region has the DNA TGTGCCAGCAGCGCAAGACAGGGTCAAACAGATACGCAGTATTTT. This translates into CASSARQGQTDTQYF.

This chain connects TRBV7-2 to TRBJ2-3; no definite D call. Between the trimmed V and J ends, which lost 0 bases and 2 bases, there was a span of 3 bases. The CDR3 consists of 13 residues. Germline V gene data show CDR1 as SGHTA and CDR2 as FQGNSA. CDR3 amino acids: CASSLAATDTQYF. Written as DNA, the CDR3 is TGTGCCAGCAGCTTAGCGGCCACAGATACGCAGTATTTT.

The V and J genes are TRBV30 and TRBJ2-1; a possible D gene is TRBD2 (6 bases). The CDR3 loop spans 15 amino acids. Germline assignment: CDR1 GTSNPN and CDR2 SVGIG (reference sequence). Trimming stripped 3 bases from V and 3 bases from J, with 15 bases between. DNA for the CDR3: TGTGCCTGGAGATTAGCGGACCGGGACTACAATGAGCAGTTCTTC. Its protein product is CAWRLADRDYNEQFF.

This clone was seen a handful of times. The genes are TRBV9 and TRBJ1-2; 8 bases are a match to TRBD1. The ends lost 4 bases at V and 5 bases at J; junction bases unmatched: 4. This CDR3 comprises 13 residues. In germline, CDR1 is SGDLS, CDR2 YYNGEE. DNA for the CDR3: TGTGCCAGCAGCCCGGACAGGGAATATGGCTACACCTTC. Protein: CASSPDREYGYTF.